This T cell receptor beta chain came from a study of blood T cell repertoires in COVID-19. Across the whole study: PBMCs, B-cell-depleted T cells, or T cells provided the cDNA or gDNA that made up the material.

This clone was picked up one time. Original data processing: Amplification with reference gene primers provided the estimates of nucleated cell counts. Generated by immunoSEQ multiplex PCR, the TCRdb table keeps only in-frame clones and is missing some. The DNA gave D and trimming, while V, J and clone size come from that table. The data show roughly 670,000 clones, 85% to 90% seen once. Trimming removed 1 base from V and 3 bases from J, with 14 bases in between. The CDR3 extends over 16 amino acids. Germline-derived CDR1 and CDR2 are SGHDT and YYEEEE. The origin of this receptor is a woman younger than 30 with acute or convalescent COVID-19. Sample: peripheral blood. The rearrangement joins TRBV5-6 to TRBJ2-4, with TRBD1 as a possible D gene (6 bases). The CDR3 is CASSLLGASGKNIQYF. For the CDR3, the DNA is TGTGCCAGCAGCTTGTTGGGGGCAAGTGGCAAAAACATTCAGTACTTC.